This T cell receptor (beta chain) was identified in a study of T cells in Graves' hyperthyroidism and ophthalmopathy. There are many counts of this clonotype. RNA transcripts were the template for amplifying TCR beta CDR3 regions. An initial round of RT-PCR targeting the TCR CDR3 relied on the HTBI primer set. TCRdb reprocessed the multiplex PCR reads with MiXCR, giving one entry per CDR3 protein. The sample holds about 400,000 distinct CDR3 sequences, around 15% seen once. V shed 3 bases and J shed 4 bases, with 11 bases lying between them. Germline V gene data show CDR1 as SGHVS and CDR2 as FQNEAQ. The CDR3 runs 14 residues.

The genes are TRBV7-8 and TRBJ2-3, with D unresolved. The clonotype comes from a woman aged 55-75 years with Graves' ophthalmopathy. The source material was blood. This CDR3 is CASSLGYTADTQYF. The CDR3 DNA reads as TGTGCCAGCAGCTTGGGGTATACGGCAGATACGCAGTATTTT.